Given below is one TCR beta chain in context. It lacks a known antigen. The input lacks base qualities; no much larger clone sits a single base away. The CDR3 covers 13 residues, taking in both the cysteine and the phenylalanine. CDR3 DNA only is kept here, 39 bases in frame from base 1. CDR1 and CDR2 are drawn from the germline V gene (reference sequence): DFQATT, SNEGSKA. From V the trimming removes 7 bases and from J it removes 7 bases, while the gene matches leave 9 bases of the junction unaccounted for. The data derive from a study of Graves' ophthalmopathy and Graves' hyperthyroidism (dated by TCRdb to 2016 to 2019). A note on the overall study: Peripheral blood was collected at initial diagnosis, prior to any treatment. To tell Graves' ophthalmopathy apart from Graves' hyperthyroidism, and to predict which patients would progress to ophthalmopathy, the study relied on TCR beta repertoire signatures. In total, around 140 blood samples were TCR-sequenced: 40 to 45 ophthalmopathy, around 75 hyperthyroidism and some 17 hyperthyroidism-to-ophthalmopathy patients. To explore V-J signatures that separate ophthalmopathy from hyperthyroidism, a discovery set of about a hundred patients was enrolled, consisting of about 41 with ophthalmopathy and 55 to 65 with stable hyperthyroidism. The independent validation cohort included 18 to 20 hyperthyroidism patients plus 17 patients who later progressed from hyperthyroidism to ophthalmopathy. In five or six hyperthyroidism patients, the T-cell repertoires found in thyroid tissue were compared with those found in blood. Once sampling was done, hyperthyroidism patients were given methimazole at a starting dose of 30 mg daily, while ophthalmopathy patients were given high-dose intravenous methylprednisolone. What the work shows at the level of the full study, not this receptor alone: In validation, the model predicted ophthalmopathy progression with over 60% sensitivity and around 72% specificity; more than ten predicted patients were CT-confirmed with GO in a median of 6.5 months. The 13-signature model separated ophthalmopathy from stable hyperthyroidism with 85% to 90% sensitivity and 81.08% specificity in cross-validation, and 80%/75% in the test set. No statistical method was used to predetermine the sample size, and group allocation was not hidden from the investigators. Most of the expanded thyroid clonotypes with a frequency above 0.001 were also detected in blood, and it was suggested that the thyroid immune response may be reflected by blood repertoires.

Patients with ophthalmopathy had moderately to severely active disease, with a Clinical Activity Score of 3 or more, a NOSPECS grade of 4 or more, and a disease duration of less than 3 months. Patients were excluded if they had other autoimmune diseases, uncontrolled infections, pregnancy or lactation. Diagnosis was based on clinical symptoms, serum thyroxine, TRAb, thyroid ultrasound and orbital computed tomography. Ficoll-Paque density gradient centrifugation was used to isolate PBMCs from around 9.1 ml of fresh peripheral blood. Total RNA was extracted with Trizol reagent and quality-checked on an Agilent 2100 Bioanalyzer. TCR beta CDR3 regions were amplified from RNA transcripts for repertoire sequencing. The first round of RT-PCR was done with HTBI primers and the Qiagen OneStep RT-PCR kit, and was followed by a second round of multiplex PCR, then size selection and purification. Libraries were sequenced paired-end with 100 bp reads on an Illumina HiSeq2000. On the study's bioinformatics: SOAPnuke was used for read processing, and reads with adapters, uncalled bases, a mean Phred below 15, or no exact constant-primer or identifier match were discarded. COPE v1.2.5 was used to merge the high-quality paired reads. Each unique nucleotide sequence was treated as a clonotype, and MiTCR v1.1 was used to align the clonotypes to the IMGT TRB V, D and J references. Only V-J combinations with frequency above 0.0001 were analysed, covering approximately 99% of repertoires. For each V-J combination, a TCR clonal expansion and chaos score was defined as F50 clonal expansion divided by the chaos observed in the TCRdist matrix. Welch's t-statistics and random forest were used to reduce features to about a dozen V-J combinations, which were fed into a naive Bayes classifier. Thyroid-blood repertoire similarity was quantified with the Morisita-Horn index. TCRdb passed the public sequencing reads through fastp at Q25 and MiXCR, retaining productive beta sequences. When rows share a CDR3 protein, they turn into one entry using the most common DNA and genes. Here the V and J calls rest on TCRdb's processing, not on the authors' analysis. The sample table shows some 750,000 distinct CDR3 sequences, and roughly two fifths are seen once. The ten largest clones represent 40% to 45% of the sample.

The sample taken for sequencing was peripheral blood. The sequence links TRBV20-1 to TRBJ1-4; 7 middle bases align to TRBD1. The sequence derives from an adult man with Graves' ophthalmopathy. In nucleotide form, the sequence is TGCAGTGGAGAGCAGACAGGGAGTGAAAAACTGTTTTTT. Translated, this is CSGEQTGSEKLFF.